The clone carrying this TCR beta chain showed up just once. The data derive from a study of blood T cell repertoires in COVID-19. Study summary: Donors in the United States, Italy and Spain gave samples during acute or convalescent COVID-19.

Germline CDR1 and CDR2: SGHNT and YYREEE (reference sequence). The V gene lost 4 bases and the J gene lost 4 bases, with 23 bases spanning the gap. CDR3 size: 17 residues. For recovered donors of Cohort 3, there were two negative PCRs, clearance, or symptom resolution. Repertoires were generated with immunoSEQ multiplex PCR, while TCRdb's copy carries only in-frame clones and drops some. The sample holds 350,000 to 450,000 clones, 75% to 90% seen once. This chain uses TRBV5-4 with TRBJ1-2; D may be TRBD1 (6 bases). The material sequenced was PBMCs or T cells enriched from blood (not recorded which). This receptor was obtained from a woman between 45 and 65 years old who had recovered from COVID-19. CDR3 in DNA: TGTGCCAGCAGCCCCGAATTACAGGGAGTTGGGATCTATGGCTACACCTTC. Amino acid sequence: CASSPELQGVGIYGYTF.